This paragraph reports one T cell receptor (beta chain). Antigen unknown. CDR1 is LGHDT and CDR2 is YNNKEL in the germline V gene (reference sequence). CDR3 length equals 14 residues. V was trimmed by 8 bases and J by 2 bases, leaving 14 bases between them. The sample is drawn from a study of T cells after yellow fever vaccination. TCRdb passed the 5' RACE reads through MiXCR, listing each CDR3 protein once. The sample has 300,000 or so distinct CDR3 sequences; less than 9.5% are singletons. Study outcomes and limitations: The bulk population could contribute abundant contaminating clonotypes to FACS-sorted repertoires. A small share of clonotypes appeared in both CD4 and CD8 compartments. Re-detected after boosting: most primary clones, approximately 97% of CD4 and 80% to 90% of CD8.

The specimen was PBMCs, collected roughly seven weeks after the first yellow fever vaccination. This TCR came from a man in his late teens or twenties who received the YFV17D yellow fever vaccine. The chain employs TRBV3-1 and TRBJ2-3, with D possibly being TRBD2 (6 bases). The CDR3 DNA reads TGTGCCAGCGGTGCTAGCGAGGACACAGATACGCAGTATTTT. Its protein is CASGASEDTDTQYF.